The subject of this entry is one TCR beta chain. The authors' processing: The authors estimated nucleated cell counts from reference gene primer amplification. Sequenced by immunoSEQ multiplex PCR; TCRdb stores in-frame clones only, minus some. Clone size and V and J calls were adopted from that table, with D and trimming inferred from the DNA. The table lists about 130,000 clones, roughly four fifths of them singletons. This sample is part of a study of blood T cell repertoires in COVID-19. The wider study: The United States, Italy and Spain provided the acute and convalescent COVID-19 samples. PBMCs, B-cell-depleted T cells, or T cells were the source of the cDNA or gDNA that made up the material.

The sequence derives from a woman aged 45 to 65 with acute or convalescent COVID-19. Material: peripheral blood.

The CDR3 coding sequence is TGTGCCACCGCTGTGGGGACAGAAAGTAATTCACCCCTCCACTTT. Translation: CATAVGTESNSPLHF. The genes are TRBV5-6 and TRBJ1-6, with 7 nucleotides matching TRBD1. From germline, CDR1 is SGHDT and CDR2 YYEEEE. This CDR3 contains 15 residues. The trim removed 9 bases at V and 6 bases at J, leaving 12 bases unmatched.